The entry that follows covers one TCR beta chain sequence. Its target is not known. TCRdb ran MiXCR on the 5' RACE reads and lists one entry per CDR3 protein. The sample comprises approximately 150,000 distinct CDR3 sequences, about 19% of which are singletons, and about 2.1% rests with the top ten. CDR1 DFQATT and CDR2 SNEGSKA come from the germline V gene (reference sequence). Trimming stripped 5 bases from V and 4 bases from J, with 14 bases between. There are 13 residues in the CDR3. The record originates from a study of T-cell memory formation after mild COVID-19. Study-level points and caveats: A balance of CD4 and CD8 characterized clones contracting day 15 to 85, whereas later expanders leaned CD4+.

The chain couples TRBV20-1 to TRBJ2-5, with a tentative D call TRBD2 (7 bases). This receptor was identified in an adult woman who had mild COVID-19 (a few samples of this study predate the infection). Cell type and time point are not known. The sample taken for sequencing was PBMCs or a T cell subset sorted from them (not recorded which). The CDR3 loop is CSAPRGLLETQYF. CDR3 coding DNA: TGCAGTGCTCCCAGGGGACTATTAGAGACCCAGTACTTC.